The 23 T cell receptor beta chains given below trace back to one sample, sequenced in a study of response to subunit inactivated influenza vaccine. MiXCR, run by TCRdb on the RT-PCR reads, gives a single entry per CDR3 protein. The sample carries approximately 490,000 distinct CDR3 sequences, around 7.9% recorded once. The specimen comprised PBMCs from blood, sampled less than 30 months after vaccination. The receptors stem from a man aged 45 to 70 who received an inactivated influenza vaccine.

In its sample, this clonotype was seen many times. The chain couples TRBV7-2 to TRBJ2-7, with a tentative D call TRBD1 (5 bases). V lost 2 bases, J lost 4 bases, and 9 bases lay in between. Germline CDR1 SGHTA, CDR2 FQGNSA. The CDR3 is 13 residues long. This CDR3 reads CASSLNRQYEQYF. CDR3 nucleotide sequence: TGTGCCAGCAGCTTAAACAGGCAGTACGAGCAGTACTTC.

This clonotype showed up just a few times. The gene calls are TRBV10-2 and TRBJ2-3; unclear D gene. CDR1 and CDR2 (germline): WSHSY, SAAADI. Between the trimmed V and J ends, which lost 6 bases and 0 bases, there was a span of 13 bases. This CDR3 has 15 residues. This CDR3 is CASRVLFSSTDTQYF. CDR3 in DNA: TGCGCCAGCAGGGTACTGTTTTCTAGCACAGATACGCAGTATTTT.

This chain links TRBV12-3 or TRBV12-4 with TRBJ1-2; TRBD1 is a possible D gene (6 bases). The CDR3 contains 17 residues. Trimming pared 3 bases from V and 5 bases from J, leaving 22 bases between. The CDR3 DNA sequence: TGTGCCAGCAGTTTTTCGTTGGGGGCGGTGAAGGGATATGGCTACACCTTC. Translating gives CASSFSLGAVKGYGYTF.

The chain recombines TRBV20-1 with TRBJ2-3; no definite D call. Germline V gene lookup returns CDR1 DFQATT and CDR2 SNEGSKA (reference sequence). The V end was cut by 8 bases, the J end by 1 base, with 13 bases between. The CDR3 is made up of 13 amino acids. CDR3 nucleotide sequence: TGCAGTCCGTTAGGACGGGGCACAGATACGCAGTATTTT. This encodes CSPLGRGTDTQYF.

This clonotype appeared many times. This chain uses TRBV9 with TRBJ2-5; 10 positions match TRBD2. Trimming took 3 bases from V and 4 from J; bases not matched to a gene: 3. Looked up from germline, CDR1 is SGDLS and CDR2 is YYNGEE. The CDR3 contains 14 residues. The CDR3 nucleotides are TGTGCCAGCAGCGCTAGACTAGCGGGAGAGACCCAGTACTTC. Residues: CASSARLAGETQYF.

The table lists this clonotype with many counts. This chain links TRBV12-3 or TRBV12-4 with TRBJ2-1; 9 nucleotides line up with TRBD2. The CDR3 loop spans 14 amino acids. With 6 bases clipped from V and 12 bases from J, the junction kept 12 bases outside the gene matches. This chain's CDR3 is CASRGRAGGPVQFF. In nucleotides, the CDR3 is TGTGCCAGCAGGGGACGGGCGGGGGGGCCGGTGCAGTTCTTC.

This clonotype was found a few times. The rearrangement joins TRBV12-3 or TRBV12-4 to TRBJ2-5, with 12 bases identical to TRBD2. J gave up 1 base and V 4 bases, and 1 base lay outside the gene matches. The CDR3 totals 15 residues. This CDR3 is CASSWTSGVQETQYF. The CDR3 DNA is TGTGCCAGCAGTTGGACTAGCGGGGTCCAAGAGACCCAGTACTTC.

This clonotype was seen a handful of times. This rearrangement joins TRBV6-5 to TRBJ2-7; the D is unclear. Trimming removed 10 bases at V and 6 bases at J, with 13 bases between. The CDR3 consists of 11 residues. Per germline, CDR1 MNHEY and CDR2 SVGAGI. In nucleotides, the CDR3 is TGTGCCACCCTCCTCTCGGGCGAGCAGTACTTC. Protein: CATLLSGEQYF.

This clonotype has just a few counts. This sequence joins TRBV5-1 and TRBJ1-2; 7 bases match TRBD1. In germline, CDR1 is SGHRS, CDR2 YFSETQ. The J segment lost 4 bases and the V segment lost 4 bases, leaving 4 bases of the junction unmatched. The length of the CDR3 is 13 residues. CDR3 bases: TGCGCCAGCAGCCGGGACAGTGTCTATGGCTACACCTTC. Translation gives CASSRDSVYGYTF.

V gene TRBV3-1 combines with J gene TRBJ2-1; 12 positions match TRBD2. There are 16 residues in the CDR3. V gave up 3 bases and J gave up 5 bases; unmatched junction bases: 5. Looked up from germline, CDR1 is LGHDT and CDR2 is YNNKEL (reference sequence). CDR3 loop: CASSQISSGRDNEQFF. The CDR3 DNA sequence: TGTGCCAGCAGCCAGATTTCTAGCGGGAGGGACAATGAGCAGTTCTTC.

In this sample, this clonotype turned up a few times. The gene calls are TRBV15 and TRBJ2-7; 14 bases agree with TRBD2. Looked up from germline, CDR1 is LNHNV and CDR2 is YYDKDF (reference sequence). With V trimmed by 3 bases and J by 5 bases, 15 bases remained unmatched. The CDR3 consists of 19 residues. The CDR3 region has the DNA TGTGCCACCAGCAGCCACGGACTAGCGGGAGGAGTCGGTCGTGACGAGCAGTACTTC. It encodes CATSSHGLAGGVGRDEQYF.

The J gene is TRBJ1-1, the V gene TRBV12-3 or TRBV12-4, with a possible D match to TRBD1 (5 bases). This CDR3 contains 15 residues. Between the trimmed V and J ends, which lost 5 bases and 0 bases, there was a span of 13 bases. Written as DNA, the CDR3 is TGTGCCAGCAGTACCCGGGACCGGTTGAACACTGAAGCTTTCTTT. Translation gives CASSTRDRLNTEAFF.

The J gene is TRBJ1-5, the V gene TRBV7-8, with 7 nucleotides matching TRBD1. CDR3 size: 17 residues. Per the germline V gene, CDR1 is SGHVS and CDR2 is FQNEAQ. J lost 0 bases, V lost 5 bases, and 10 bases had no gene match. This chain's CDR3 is CASSPYRKGASNQPQHF. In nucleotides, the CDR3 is TGTGCCAGCAGCCCGTACCGTAAGGGGGCTAGCAATCAGCCCCAGCATTTT.

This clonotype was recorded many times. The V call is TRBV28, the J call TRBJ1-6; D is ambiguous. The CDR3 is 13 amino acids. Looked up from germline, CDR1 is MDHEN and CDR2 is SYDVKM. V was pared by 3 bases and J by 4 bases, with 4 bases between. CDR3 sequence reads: CASSFGYNSPLHF. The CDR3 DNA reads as TGTGCCAGCAGTTTTGGGTATAATTCACCCCTCCACTTT.

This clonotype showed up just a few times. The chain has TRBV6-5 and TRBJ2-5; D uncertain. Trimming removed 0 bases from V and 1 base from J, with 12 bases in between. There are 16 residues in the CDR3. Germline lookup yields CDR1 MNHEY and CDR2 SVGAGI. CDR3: CASSYSMYRSQETQYF. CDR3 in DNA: TGTGCCAGCAGTTACTCAATGTATAGGTCCCAAGAGACCCAGTACTTC.

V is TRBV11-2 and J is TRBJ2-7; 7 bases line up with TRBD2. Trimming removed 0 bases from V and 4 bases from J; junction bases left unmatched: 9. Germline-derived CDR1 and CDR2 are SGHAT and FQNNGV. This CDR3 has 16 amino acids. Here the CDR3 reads CASSLDPASGTYEQYF. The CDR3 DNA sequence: TGTGCCAGCAGCTTAGATCCGGCTAGCGGCACATACGAGCAGTACTTC.

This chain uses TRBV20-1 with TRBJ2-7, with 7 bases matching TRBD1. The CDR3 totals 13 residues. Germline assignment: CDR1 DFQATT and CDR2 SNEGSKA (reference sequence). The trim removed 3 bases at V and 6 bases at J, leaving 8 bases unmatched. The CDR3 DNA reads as TGCAGTGCTAGGCTGACAGGGCGGGTCGAGCAGTACTTC. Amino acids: CSARLTGRVEQYF.

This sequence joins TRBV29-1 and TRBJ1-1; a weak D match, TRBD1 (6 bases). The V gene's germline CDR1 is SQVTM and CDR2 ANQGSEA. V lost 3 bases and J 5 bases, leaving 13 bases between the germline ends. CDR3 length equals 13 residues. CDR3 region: CSVETQQGTEAFF. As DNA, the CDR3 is TGCAGCGTTGAGACACAACAGGGTACTGAAGCTTTCTTT.

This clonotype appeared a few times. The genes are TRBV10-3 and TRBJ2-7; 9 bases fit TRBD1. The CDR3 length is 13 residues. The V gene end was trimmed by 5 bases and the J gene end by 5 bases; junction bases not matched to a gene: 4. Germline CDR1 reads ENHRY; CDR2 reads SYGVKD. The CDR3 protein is CAISKDRGHEQYF. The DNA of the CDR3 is TGTGCCATCAGTAAGGACAGGGGACACGAGCAGTACTTC.

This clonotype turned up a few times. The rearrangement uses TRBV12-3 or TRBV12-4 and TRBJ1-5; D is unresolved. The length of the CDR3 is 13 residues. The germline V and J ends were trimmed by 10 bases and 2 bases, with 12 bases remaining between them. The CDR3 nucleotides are TGTGCCACTAGTGGCGGCCGCAATCAGCCCCAGCATTTT. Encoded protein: CATSGGRNQPQHF.

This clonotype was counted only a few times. The CDR3 DNA reads as TGTGCCAGCAGCCAAGATAAGTTGGGACAGGGGGCCGGGGAGCTGTTTTTT. Protein sequence: CASSQDKLGQGAGELFF. The V call is TRBV3-1, the J call TRBJ2-2; 11 bases map to TRBD1. Germline trimming cut 0 bases from V and 6 bases from J; bases unmatched to any gene: 6. The CDR3 has 17 residues. Germline V gene data show CDR1 as LGHDT and CDR2 as YNNKEL (reference sequence).

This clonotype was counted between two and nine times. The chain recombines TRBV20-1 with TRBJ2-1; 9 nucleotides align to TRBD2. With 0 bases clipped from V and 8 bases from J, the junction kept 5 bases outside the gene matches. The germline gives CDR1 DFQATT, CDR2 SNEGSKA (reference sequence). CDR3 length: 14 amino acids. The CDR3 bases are TGCAGTGCTAGAGACAGCGGGAGGAGGGATGAGCAGTTCTTC. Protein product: CSARDSGRRDEQFF.

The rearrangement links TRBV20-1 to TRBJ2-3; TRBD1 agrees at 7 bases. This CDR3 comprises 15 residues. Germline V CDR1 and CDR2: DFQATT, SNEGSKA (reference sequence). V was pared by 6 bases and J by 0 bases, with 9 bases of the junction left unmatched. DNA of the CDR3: TGCAGTGCGAACGCACAGGGGATTAGCACAGATACGCAGTATTTT. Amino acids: CSANAQGISTDTQYF.